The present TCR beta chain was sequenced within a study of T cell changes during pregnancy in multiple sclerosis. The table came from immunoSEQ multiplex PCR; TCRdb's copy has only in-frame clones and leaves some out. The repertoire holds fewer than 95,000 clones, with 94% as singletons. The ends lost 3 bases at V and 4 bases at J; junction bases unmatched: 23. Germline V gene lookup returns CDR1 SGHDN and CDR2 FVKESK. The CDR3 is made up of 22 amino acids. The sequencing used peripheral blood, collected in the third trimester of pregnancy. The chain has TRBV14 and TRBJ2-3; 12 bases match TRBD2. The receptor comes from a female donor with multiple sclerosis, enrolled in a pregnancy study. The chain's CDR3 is CASSHRPALTSGRPQRADTQYF. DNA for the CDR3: TGTGCCAGCAGCCACCGCCCTGCCCTTACTAGCGGGAGGCCCCAGCGCGCAGATACGCAGTATTTT.